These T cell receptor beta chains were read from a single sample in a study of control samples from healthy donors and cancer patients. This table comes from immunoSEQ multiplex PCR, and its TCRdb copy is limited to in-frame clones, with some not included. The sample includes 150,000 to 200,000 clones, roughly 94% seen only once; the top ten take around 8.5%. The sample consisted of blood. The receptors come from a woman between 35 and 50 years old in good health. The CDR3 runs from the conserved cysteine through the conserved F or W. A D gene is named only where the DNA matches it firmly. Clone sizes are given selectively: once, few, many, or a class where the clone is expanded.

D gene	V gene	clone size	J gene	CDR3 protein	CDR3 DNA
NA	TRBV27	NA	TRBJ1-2	CASSLRQDNYGYTF	TGTGCCAGCAGTTTACGACAGGACAACTATGGCTACACCTTC
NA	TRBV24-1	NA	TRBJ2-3	CATSDGTPPDTQYF	TGTGCCACCAGTGACGGGACCCCCCCGGATACGCAGTATTTT
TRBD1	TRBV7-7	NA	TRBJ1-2	CASSYRDRQNYGYTF	TGTGCTAGCAGCTACCGGGACAGGCAGAACTATGGCTACACCTTC
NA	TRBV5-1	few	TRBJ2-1	CATSRGAPGNEQFF	TGCGCCACCTCTCGGGGGGCGCCGGGCAATGAGCAGTTCTTC
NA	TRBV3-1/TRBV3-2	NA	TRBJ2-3	CASSQEHRPNTQYF	TGTGCCAGCAGCCAAGAACATCGTCCCAATACGCAGTATTTT
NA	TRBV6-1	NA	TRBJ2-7	CASSDNWDPREQYF	TGTGCCAGCAGTGATAACTGGGACCCGCGCGAGCAGTACTTC
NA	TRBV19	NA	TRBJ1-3	CASSFMGSSGNTIYF	TGTGCCAGTAGTTTTATGGGCAGCTCTGGAAACACCATATATTTT
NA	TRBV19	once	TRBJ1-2	CASSIGQGYYGYTF	TGTGCCAGTAGTATCGGGCAGGGGTACTATGGCTACACCTTC
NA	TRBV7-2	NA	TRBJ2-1	CASSLSPYNEQFF	TGTGCCAGCAGCTTATCTCCCTACAATGAGCAGTTCTTC
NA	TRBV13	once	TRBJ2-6	CASSRLGANVLTF	TGTGCCAGCAGCCGGCTTGGGGCCAACGTCCTGACTTTC
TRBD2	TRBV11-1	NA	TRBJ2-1	CASSLGQRGGHEQFF	TGTGCCAGCAGCTTAGGTCAGCGGGGGGGCCATGAGCAGTTCTTC
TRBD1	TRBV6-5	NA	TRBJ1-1	CASSRGTGGVEAFF	TGTGCCAGCAGCCGAGGAACAGGGGGGGTTGAAGCTTTCTTT
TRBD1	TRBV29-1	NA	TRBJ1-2	CSVPGTANYGYTF	TGCAGCGTTCCCGGGACAGCTAACTATGGCTACACCTTC
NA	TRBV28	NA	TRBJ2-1	CASGYRGGRNEQFF	TGTGCCAGTGGCTACAGGGGAGGTAGGAATGAGCAGTTCTTC
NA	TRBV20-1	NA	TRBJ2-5	CSARDHAGGYF	TGCAGTGCTAGAGATCATGCCGGGGGGTACTTC
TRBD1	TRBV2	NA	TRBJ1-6	CASTTLFVPGQGPGNSPLHF	TGTGCCAGCACCACCTTATTTGTCCCGGGACAGGGTCCAGGGAATTCACCCCTCCACTTT
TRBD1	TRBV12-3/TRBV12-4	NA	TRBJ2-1	CASRRQGRQFF	TGTGCCAGCCGTCGACAGGGTCGGCAGTTCTTC
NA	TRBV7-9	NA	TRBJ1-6	CASSLEGDSPLHF	TGTGCCAGCAGCTTAGAGGGGGACTCACCCCTCCACTTT
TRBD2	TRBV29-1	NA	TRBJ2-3	CSVEASGGATDTQYF	TGCAGCGTTGAGGCTAGCGGGGGGGCCACAGATACGCAGTATTTT
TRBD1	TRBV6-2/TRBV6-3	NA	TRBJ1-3	CASSYNPGYRDSSGNTIYF	TGTGCCAGCAGTTACAACCCCGGTTACCGGGACAGCTCTGGAAACACCATATATTTT
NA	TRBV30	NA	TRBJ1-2	CAWNDQTFNSGGYTF	TGTGCCTGGAATGACCAGACCTTCAACTCTGGGGGCTACACCTTC
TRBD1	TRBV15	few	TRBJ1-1	CATSRQTGGHTEAFF	TGTGCCACCAGCAGACAAACAGGGGGCCACACTGAAGCTTTCTTT
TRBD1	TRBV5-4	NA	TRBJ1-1	CASSWSVDRGTEAFF	TGTGCCAGCAGCTGGAGTGTCGACAGGGGCACTGAAGCTTTCTTT
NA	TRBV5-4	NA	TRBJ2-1	CASSLDLGSEQFF	TGTGCCAGCAGCTTGGACCTAGGATCCGAGCAGTTCTTC
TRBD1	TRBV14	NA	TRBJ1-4	CASSLDRVREKLFF	TGTGCCAGCAGCCTTGACAGGGTACGGGAAAAACTGTTTTTT
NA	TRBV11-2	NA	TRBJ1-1	CASTVRGGRVHTEAFF	TGTGCCAGCACCGTCCGGGGGGGGAGGGTCCACACTGAAGCTTTCTTT
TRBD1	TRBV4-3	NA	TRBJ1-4	CASSQDRREKLFF	TGCGCCAGCAGCCAGGACAGGCGTGAAAAACTGTTTTTT
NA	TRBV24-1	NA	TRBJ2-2	CATSDSGRGNTGELFF	TGTGCCACCAGTGATTCAGGCAGGGGTAACACCGGGGAGCTGTTTTTT
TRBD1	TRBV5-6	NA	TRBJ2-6	CASSFIQGASGANVLTF	TGTGCCAGCAGCTTCATTCAGGGGGCTTCGGGGGCCAACGTCCTGACTTTC
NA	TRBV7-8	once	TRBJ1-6	CASSPPSASNSPLHF	TGTGCCAGCAGCCCCCCCTCGGCGTCCAATTCACCCCTCCACTTT
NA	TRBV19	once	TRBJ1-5	CASTRADSRQPQHF	TGTGCCAGTACTCGTGCGGATTCGCGACAGCCCCAGCATTTT
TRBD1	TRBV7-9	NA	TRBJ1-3	CASSPPGGPLRGGNTIYF	TGTGCCAGCAGCCCCCCAGGGGGTCCCCTTCGAGGGGGAAACACCATATATTTT
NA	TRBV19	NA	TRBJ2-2	CASSIIGYGELFF	TGTGCCAGTAGTATCATCGGTTACGGGGAGCTGTTTTTT
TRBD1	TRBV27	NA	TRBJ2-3	CASSPRQGTDTQYF	TGTGCCAGCAGTCCCCGACAGGGTACAGATACGCAGTATTTT
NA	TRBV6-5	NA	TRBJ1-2	CASSYSLFISGGGYTF	TGTGCCAGCAGTTACTCCCTTTTCATCTCTGGTGGCGGCTACACCTTC
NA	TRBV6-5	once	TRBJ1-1	CASTSSEAFF	TGTGCCAGCACTAGTAGTGAAGCTTTCTTT
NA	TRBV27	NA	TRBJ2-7	CASSSSGPYEQYF	TGTGCCAGCAGTTCCAGCGGCCCCTACGAGCAGTACTTC
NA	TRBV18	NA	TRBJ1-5	CASSPPGRGSNQPQHF	TGTGCCAGCTCACCACCCGGCCGGGGTAGCAATCAGCCCCAGCATTTT
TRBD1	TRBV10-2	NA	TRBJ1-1	CASSNRGDTEAFF	TGCGCCAGCAGTAACAGGGGTGACACTGAAGCTTTCTTT
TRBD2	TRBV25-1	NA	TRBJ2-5	CASSPTTSPRDF	TGTGCCAGCAGTCCAACGACTAGCCCGAGAGACTTC
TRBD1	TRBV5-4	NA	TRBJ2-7	CASSAGQGLSYEQYF	TGTGCCAGCAGCGCGGGACAGGGGTTATCCTACGAGCAGTACTTC
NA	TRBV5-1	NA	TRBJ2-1	CASSLRASYNEQFF	TGCGCCTCCTCGCTGAGGGCCTCCTACAATGAGCAGTTCTTC
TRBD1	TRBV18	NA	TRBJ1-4	CASSRQGANEKLFF	TGTGCCAGCTCAAGACAGGGGGCTAATGAAAAACTGTTTTTT
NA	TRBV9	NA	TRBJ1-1	CASSLVTEAFF	TGTGCCAGCAGCTTAGTTACTGAAGCTTTCTTT
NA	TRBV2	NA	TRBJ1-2	CAREHTAANYGYTF	TGTGCCAGGGAACACACTGCGGCTAACTATGGCTACACCTTC